These 6 T cell receptor beta chains share one sample of origin, sequenced in a study of blood T cell repertoires in COVID-19. Profiling relied on immunoSEQ multiplex PCR, and the TCRdb table lists in-frame clones only, not all of them. The table records about 180,000 clones, approximately 80% of them present only once. Sequenced material: PBMCs or T cells enriched from blood (not recorded which). The receptors stem from a man aged 55 to 69 who had been exposed to COVID-19.

This clone was seen only once. The V gene is TRBV5-1, the J gene TRBJ2-1; 14 bases map to TRBD2. CDR3 size: 17 residues. V trimming: 3 bases; J trimming: 7 bases; junction bases outside the gene matches: 9. Per the germline V gene, CDR1 is SGHRS and CDR2 is YFSETQ. The CDR3 reads CASSSGLAGGPGNEQFF. CDR3 nucleotides: TGCGCCAGCAGCTCCGGACTAGCGGGAGGTCCCGGAAATGAGCAGTTCTTC.

V and J are TRBV29-1 and TRBJ2-7, with TRBD1 identical over 9 bases. The germline V gene encodes CDR1 SQVTM and CDR2 ANQGSEA. V was pared by 3 bases and J by 6 bases, with 6 bases of the junction left unmatched. CDR3 size: 13 residues. CDR3 DNA: TGCAGCGTTGAGTGGACAGGGGTTGGCGAGCAGTACTTC. It codes for CSVEWTGVGEQYF.

V gene TRBV6-2 or TRBV6-3 combines with J gene TRBJ1-4; the D gene is possibly TRBD1 (5 bases). Germline CDR1 reads MNHEY; CDR2 reads SVGEGT. The CDR3 is 13 residues long. Trimming removed 2 bases from V and 11 bases from J, with 12 bases in between. CDR3 in DNA: TGTGCCAGCAGTTACGGGCAGGCAGGGAAACTGTTTTTT. Protein sequence: CASSYGQAGKLFF.

The chain joins TRBV6-6 to TRBJ2-7; D is possibly TRBD2 (6 bases). V lost 5 bases and J lost 7, with 21 bases in between. This CDR3 contains 15 residues. From germline, CDR1 is MNHNY and CDR2 SVGAGI (reference sequence). CDR3 protein: CASSLLAGRVREQYF. CDR3 DNA: TGTGCCAGCAGTCTCCTTGCGGGGCGAGTACGGGAGCAGTACTTC.

This chain uses TRBV28 with TRBJ2-4, with TRBD2 matching over 9 bases. Losses at the gene ends were 5 bases for V and 5 bases for J; bases not matched to a gene: 13. CDR3 size: 17 residues. From germline, CDR1 is MDHEN and CDR2 SYDVKM. CDR3: CASSPLSSGRWQNIQYF. The CDR3 DNA follows: TGTGCCAGCAGTCCCCTGTCCAGCGGGAGGTGGCAAAACATTCAGTACTTC.

The chain couples TRBV27 to TRBJ2-3; D might be TRBD2 (5 bases). Per germline, CDR1 MNHEY and CDR2 SMNVEV (reference sequence). This CDR3 comprises 15 residues. V was shortened by 2 bases and J by 5 bases, with 14 bases between the two germline ends. CDR3 sequence: CASSLGEPREDTQYF. CDR3 nucleotide sequence: TGTGCCAGCAGTTTAGGGGAGCCGAGGGAAGATACGCAGTATTTT.